These 30 T cell receptor beta chains came from one sample sequenced in a study of metastatic and nonmetastatic thyroid tumors. TCRdb recomputed clones from the PCR reads via MiXCR. The repertoire consists of some 83,000 clones, with about 12% occurring once and the leading ten covering 7% to 10%. Not a single patient had been given any form of treatment at any point before undergoing thyroid surgery. The specimen was tumor tissue. These receptors were collected from a female donor with papillary thyroid cancer or a benign thyroid nodule (not recorded which). Some clones in this sample may be carry-over from other donors' samples.

With regard to this clone: This may be a read error, as it is one base from a much larger clone. Other DNA sequences in this specimen translate into the identical CDR3. This chain connects TRBV6-1 to TRBJ2-3, with unresolved D. V was cut by 7 bases and J by 5 bases, with 13 bases left in between. Per the germline V gene, CDR1 is MNHNS and CDR2 is SASEGT. The CDR3 sequence is 13 residues long. The CDR3 spells CASTLTALDTQYF. DNA of the CDR3: TGTGCCAGCACGCTTACCGCCTTAGATACGCAGTATTTT.

This clone was recorded many times. The gene calls are TRBV18 and TRBJ1-1; maybe TRBD1 (5 bases). Germline V CDR1 and CDR2: KGHSH, LQKENI. The CDR3 consists of 13 residues. V was clipped by 5 bases and J by 2 bases, with 9 bases between them. The chain's CDR3 is CASSFGQNTEAFF. The CDR3 DNA follows: TGTGCCAGCTCATTCGGACAAAACACTGAAGCTTTCTTT. The whole variable domain, filled in from reference TRBV18 and TRBJ1-1, reads NAGVMQNPRHLVRRRGQEARLRCSPMKGHSHVYWYRQLPEEGLKFMVYLQKENIIDESGMPKERFSAEFPKEGPSILRIQQVVRGDSAAYFCASSFGQNTEAFFGQGTRLTVV.

This clone showed up just a few times. A much more abundant neighbour one base away suggests this may be a read error. The genes are TRBV7-2 and TRBJ2-5; 8 positions match TRBD1. The length of the CDR3 is 14 residues. V gave up 5 bases and J gave up 9 bases; unmatched junction bases: 11. In germline, CDR1 is SGHTA, CDR2 FQGNSA. CDR3 DNA: TGTGCCAGCAGCGCACCAGGGGGCGTTGAGGCCCAGTACTTC. Translation: CASSAPGGVEAQYF.

This clone was recorded at least ten times. V and J are TRBV6-1 and TRBJ2-5; TRBD2 matches at 7 bases. V was clipped by 7 bases and J by 5 bases; unmatched bases: 7. CDR1 MNHNS and CDR2 SASEGT come from the germline V gene. This CDR3 is built from 13 residues. CDR3 sequence reads: CASIRGVRETQYF. The CDR3 bases are TGTGCCAGCATCCGGGGGGTCCGGGAGACCCAGTACTTC.

In the case of this clone: This clone may be a read error of a much larger clone one base away. The V gene is TRBV5-8, the J gene TRBJ2-3, with D possibly TRBD2 on 7 matching bases. This CDR3 contains 15 residues. With 6 bases removed from V and 3 bases from J, the gap between germline ends came to 17 bases. CDR1 and CDR2 from the germline V gene are SGHTS and YDEGEE. The CDR3 loop reads CASTKFGGRTDTQYF. CDR3 DNA: TGTGCCAGCACCAAATTCGGGGGGCGGACAGATACGCAGTATTTT.

This clone was seen repeatedly, ten times or more. The rearrangement joins TRBV24-1 to TRBJ2-1; D might be TRBD1 (6 bases). The CDR3 is made up of 17 amino acids. V dropped 5 bases and J dropped 4 bases, with 20 bases sitting between them. Germline loops: CDR1 KGHDR, CDR2 SFDVKD. The CDR3: CATSAEITGNSYNEQFF. The CDR3 nucleotides are TGTGCCACCAGTGCCGAAATTACAGGGAACTCTTACAATGAGCAGTTCTTC.

The table lists this clone with many counts. V usage is TRBV4-2 and J usage is TRBJ2-1; 8 bases fit TRBD2. CDR3 length: 19 residues. The V and J ends lost 0 bases and 8 bases, in that order; junction bases with no gene match: 18. Germline CDR1 LGHNA, CDR2 YNFKEQ. In DNA, the CDR3 is TGTGCCAGCAGCCAAGATCTAACCGTCGCGGGGGGCCCTAAGGATGAGCAGTTCTTC. As protein: CASSQDLTVAGGPKDEQFF.

There are many counts of this clone. The genes are TRBV3-1 and TRBJ1-2; possibly TRBD1 for D (5 bases). This CDR3 is built from 14 residues. The V end lost 3 bases, the J end lost 4 bases, and 12 bases lay between the germline ends. From germline, CDR1 is LGHDT and CDR2 YNNKEL (reference sequence). CDR3 sequence (DNA): TGTGCCAGCAGCCAGGATGACAGCCCCTATGGCTACACCTTC. It translates to CASSQDDSPYGYTF.

This clone occurred a few times. Additional DNA sequences in this sample encode the identical CDR3. The V call is TRBV18, the J call TRBJ2-5; no reliable D call. Per germline, CDR1 KGHSH and CDR2 LQKENI. V dropped 2 bases and J dropped 4 bases, with 5 bases sitting between them. The CDR3 totals 12 residues. In DNA, the CDR3 is TGTGCCAGCTCACCAACGGGAGAGACCCAGTACTTC. This gives the protein CASSPTGETQYF.

This clone was counted at least ten times. V and J are TRBV5-1 and TRBJ2-6, with D possibly matching TRBD1 (5 bases). Germline CDR1 and CDR2: SGHRS and YFSETQ. This CDR3 is 16 amino acids long. The V gene lost 0 bases and the J gene lost 0 bases, with 7 bases spanning the gap. CDR3 sequence reads: CASSLDRPSGANVLTF. CDR3 nucleotide sequence: TGCGCCAGCAGCTTGGACAGGCCCTCTGGGGCCAACGTCCTGACTTTC.

This clone was recorded many times. The gene calls are TRBV14 and TRBJ2-5, with no clear D. V was shortened by 2 bases and J by 2 bases, with 3 bases between the two germline ends. The CDR3 loop spans 12 amino acids. CDR1 and CDR2 from the germline V gene are SGHDN and FVKESK. CDR3 sequence (DNA): TGTGCCAGCAGCCAATTGCAAGAGACCCAGTACTTC. Its translation is CASSQLQETQYF. Complete variable domain (other parts from reference TRBV14 and TRBJ2-5): EAGVTQFPSHSVIEKGQTVTLRCDPISGHDNLYWYRRVMGKEIKFLLHFVKESKQDESGMPNNRFLAERTGGTYSTLKVQPAELEDSGVYFCASSQLQETQYFGPGTRLLVL.

This clone was picked up many times. The rearrangement links TRBV7-9 to TRBJ1-3; no definite D call. V was cut by 0 bases and J by 1 base, with 4 bases left in between. The length of the CDR3 is 14 residues. Germline V gene sequence: CDR1 SEHNR, CDR2 FQNEAQ (reference sequence). DNA for the CDR3: TGTGCCAGCAGCTTAGCGGGGTCTGGAAACACCATATATTTT. Translated: CASSLAGSGNTIYF. Full variable domain (remainder filled in from reference TRBV7-9 and TRBJ1-3): DTGVSQNPRHKITKRGQNVTFRCDPISEHNRLYWYRQTLGQGPEFLTYFQNEAQLEKSRLLSDRFSAERPKGSFSTLEIQRTEQGDSAMYLCASSLAGSGNTIYFGEGSWLTVV.

This clone has a handful of counts. A much larger clone lies one base from this, so it may be a read error. Other nucleotide sequences in the sample specify the same CDR3. The chain uses TRBV24-1 and TRBJ2-2; D gene uncertain. CDR3 length equals 11 residues. Germline CDR1 and CDR2: KGHDR and SFDVKD. CDR3 protein: CATRGTGELFF. The CDR3 coding sequence is TGTGCCACCAGAGGAACCGGTGAGCTGTTTTTT.

This clone was picked up a small number of times. The V gene is TRBV19, the J gene TRBJ2-2; D is undetermined. V gave up 5 bases and J gave up 0 bases, with 7 bases separating them. Germline CDR1 LNHDA, CDR2 SQIVND (reference sequence). The CDR3 length is 14 residues. For the CDR3, the DNA is TGTGCCAGTAGTCCTTTCTCGAACACCGGGGAGCTGTTTTTT. It specifies CASSPFSNTGELFF.

Notes on this clone: Germline and junction disagree at one end, which may indicate a read error. The chain recombines TRBV27 with TRBJ1-6; D perhaps matches TRBD1 (5 bases). The CDR3 loop spans 13 amino acids. Germline CDR1 and CDR2: MNHEY and SMNVEV (reference sequence). The DNA of the CDR3 is TGTGCCAGTGCATGTGAGGGGAGGGCACCCCCCCACTTT. It translates to CASACEGRAPPHF.

Ten or more counts support this clone. The rearrangement links TRBV20-1 to TRBJ1-1, with a possible D match to TRBD1 (5 bases). Germline V CDR1 and CDR2: DFQATT, SNEGSKA (reference sequence). V lost 6 bases and J 3 bases, leaving 8 bases between the germline ends. The CDR3 has 11 residues. CDR3 DNA: TGCAGTGCCGAAGGGGACACTGAAGCTTTCTTT. Translating it yields CSAEGDTEAFF.

Remarks on this clone: An end of the junction differs from the germline gene, which may be a read error. The chain has TRBV5-1 and TRBJ2-3, with a tentative D call TRBD1 (5 bases). Germline loops: CDR1 SGHRS, CDR2 YFSETQ. This CDR3 has 16 residues. CDR3 sequence reads: CASNLGREAITDTQYF. The DNA of the CDR3 is TGCGCCAGCAACTTGGGGCGTGAGGCCATCACAGATACGCAGTATTTT.

The sample holds many counts of this clone. J is TRBJ1-5 and V is TRBV5-5; 7 bases align to TRBD1. The V and J ends lost 5 bases and 0 bases, in that order; junction bases with no gene match: 11. This CDR3 has 17 amino acids. CDR1 and CDR2 from the germline V gene are SGHKS and YYEKEE (reference sequence). CDR3 DNA sequence: TGTGCCAGCAGTGAGGCCGTGACAGGGTTTAGCAATCAGCCCCAGCATTTT. Residues: CASSEAVTGFSNQPQHF.

At least ten counts were recorded for this clone. The gene calls are TRBV20-1 and TRBJ1-6; 8 bases line up with TRBD1. This CDR3 is 15 amino acids long. The ends lost 1 base at V and 13 bases at J; junction bases unmatched: 12. Per germline, CDR1 DFQATT and CDR2 SNEGSKA (reference sequence). Here the CDR3 DNA reads TGCAGTGCTAGAGGCCGCCAAGGACAGGGATCCCCCCTCCACTTT. It encodes CSARGRQGQGSPLHF.

To note about this clone: A much larger clone is a single base away; this may be a read error. This chain connects TRBV20-1 to TRBJ2-5, with D tentatively TRBD2 (6 bases). V was clipped by 4 bases and J by 3 bases, with 9 bases between them. Germline assignment: CDR1 DFQATT and CDR2 SNEGSKA (reference sequence). The CDR3 has 12 residues. The CDR3 DNA is TGCAGTGCTATAGGAGGGGAAGAGACCCAGTACTTC. This encodes CSAIGGEETQYF.

The rearrangement links TRBV5-1 to TRBJ2-7, with D uncertain. The germline V gene encodes CDR1 SGHRS and CDR2 YFSETQ. The V and J ends lost 1 base and 3 bases respectively, with 14 bases between them. The CDR3 is 15 residues long. CDR3 DNA: TGCGCCAGCAGCTTGCCAGTGGGCAGTGGCTACGAGCAGTACTTC. Its protein is CASSLPVGSGYEQYF.

This clone was seen ten or more times. Other DNA sequences in the sample encode the same CDR3. This chain links TRBV4-1 with TRBJ2-1; 7 bases are shared with TRBD1. Germline-derived CDR1 and CDR2 are MGHRA and YSYEKL. The CDR3 has 15 residues. The V gene end was trimmed by 1 base and the J gene end by 2 bases; junction bases not matched to a gene: 2. The CDR3 sequence is CASSQGGTAYNEQFF. Here the CDR3 DNA reads TGCGCCAGCAGCCAAGGGGGGACAGCCTACAATGAGCAGTTCTTC.

This clone was seen repeatedly, ten times or more. The chain joins TRBV6-1 to TRBJ2-1, with D uncertain. CDR3 size: 15 residues. Germline V gene sequence: CDR1 MNHNS, CDR2 SASEGT. The V end lost 6 bases, the J end lost 8 bases, and 20 bases lay between the germline ends. The CDR3 loop is CASRGGEYKFYEQFF. The CDR3 DNA reads as TGTGCCAGCAGGGGCGGAGAGTACAAATTCTATGAGCAGTTCTTC.

This clone was seen many times. The chain combines TRBV7-2 with TRBJ2-3; 7 bases match TRBD1. Per the germline V gene, CDR1 is SGHTA and CDR2 is FQGNSA. The ends lost 5 bases at V and 6 bases at J; junction bases unmatched: 5. This CDR3 has 13 residues. As DNA, the CDR3 is TGTGCCAGCAGCCCCGACAGGGTCGATACGCAGTATTTT. Translated, it gives CASSPDRVDTQYF.

This clone showed up many times. Other DNA sequences in the sample encode the same CDR3. The chain combines TRBV5-1 with TRBJ2-2, with a possible D match to TRBD1 (5 bases). The V gene's germline CDR1 is SGHRS and CDR2 YFSETQ. This CDR3 is 17 amino acids long. Trimming cost V 0 bases and J 6 bases, with 18 bases left between them. The CDR3 DNA reads TGCGCCAGCAGCTTGGTTACAGGCCTTCGTGGGTCCGGGGAGCTGTTTTTT. This translates into CASSLVTGLRGSGELFF.

This clone was observed many times. The chain links TRBV20-1 to TRBJ1-5, with TRBD1 matching over 7 bases. The V gene's germline CDR1 is DFQATT and CDR2 SNEGSKA (reference sequence). This CDR3 is 16 amino acids long. V shed 3 bases, J shed 0 bases, and the junction held 8 bases outside the gene matches. CDR3 residues: CSASRDSIYSNQPQHF. In nucleotides, the CDR3 is TGCAGTGCTAGCCGGGACAGTATTTATAGCAATCAGCCCCAGCATTTT.

This chain joins TRBV9 and TRBJ1-2, with a tentative D call TRBD1 (6 bases). The CDR3 is 14 residues long. Germline values: CDR1 SGDLS, CDR2 YYNGEE. V was pared by 6 bases and J by 7 bases, with 19 bases between. In nucleotides, the CDR3 is TGTGCCAGCAAAGATAAACCCGGAGGGGGTGGCTACACCTTC. The encoded protein is CASKDKPGGGGYTF.

This chain's CDR3 is CASSTNIGGQPQHF. DNA of the CDR3: TGTGCCAGCAGTACCAACATAGGCGGGCAGCCCCAGCATTTT. The genes are TRBV28 and TRBJ1-5; D not resolved. CDR1 is MDHEN and CDR2 is SYDVKM in the germline V gene. The ends were cut back, 5 bases at V and 7 bases at J, with 15 bases in the middle. The CDR3 is 14 amino acids.

To note about this clone: At one boundary the junction diverges from the germline segment, which might be a read error. This chain links TRBV9 with TRBJ2-1; no clear D. CDR1 and CDR2 from the germline V gene are SGDLS and YYNGEE. The CDR3 extends over 15 amino acids. The CDR3 spells CASSVLIVGYSEQFF. In nucleotides, the CDR3 is TGTGCCAGCAGCGTCCTAATTGTAGGCTACAGTGAGCAGTTCTTC.

In this sample, this clone turned up many times. The chain carries TRBV12-5 and TRBJ1-6; 8 positions agree with TRBD1. Germline CDR1 LGHNT, CDR2 FRNRAP. The CDR3 sequence is 17 residues long. The V segment lost 0 bases and the J segment 8 bases; nucleotides outside the gene matches: 9. CDR3 sequence: CASGLVRAGGADSPLHF. For the CDR3, the DNA is TGTGCTAGTGGTTTGGTACGGGCAGGGGGCGCGGATTCACCCCTCCACTTT.